Included here is one T cell receptor beta chain sequence, with context. The data stem from a study of T cell changes during pregnancy in multiple sclerosis. Looked up from germline, CDR1 is LGHNA and CDR2 is YNFKEQ. The CDR3 consists of 16 residues. With 4 bases removed from V and 2 bases from J, the gap between germline ends came to 15 bases. Produced via immunoSEQ multiplex PCR; TCRdb's table is partial and in-frame only. The repertoire holds over 30,000 clones, with 88% as singletons. This TCR derives from a female donor with multiple sclerosis, enrolled in a pregnancy study. This sample comprised CD4+ T cells from peripheral blood mononuclear cells, obtained before pregnancy. V usage is TRBV4-2 and J usage is TRBJ2-1, with D perhaps TRBD2 (5 bases). The CDR3 here is CASSRGGSGTYNEQFF. The DNA of the CDR3 is TGTGCCAGCAGCCGAGGTGGCAGCGGCACCTACAATGAGCAGTTCTTC.